This T cell receptor (beta chain) emerged from a study of blood T cell repertoires in COVID-19. About the study: PBMCs, B-cell-depleted T cells, or T cells provided the cDNA or gDNA that made up the material.

Categorization into cohorts depended on clinical history that participants reported. Two negative PCRs, clearance, or symptom resolution characterized the recovered Cohort 3 donors. Assay used: immunoSEQ multiplex PCR; TCRdb lists only in-frame clones, some missing. The data show over 250,000 clones, with about 90% seen just once and under 2.5% held by the top ten. With 4 bases removed from V and 7 bases from J, the gap between germline ends came to 11 bases. CDR1 is LGHDT, CDR2 YNNKEL, per germline (reference sequence). The CDR3 is 13 amino acids. Sequencing was carried out using PBMCs or T cells enriched from blood (not recorded which). V usage is TRBV3-1 (or the pseudogene TRBV3-2) and J usage is TRBJ1-5; D gene uncertain. The TCR originated in a woman aged 55-69 years who had recovered from COVID-19. CDR3 DNA sequence: TGTGCCAGCAGCCCCAATAGCTTACAGCCCCAGCATTTT. Its protein is CASSPNSLQPQHF.